This entry lists 30 T cell receptor beta chains sequenced from one sample in a study of lymphopenia after photon versus proton radiotherapy. This table comes from immunoSEQ multiplex PCR, and its TCRdb copy is limited to in-frame clones, with some not included. Of 160,000 or so clones listed, 75% to 90% are singletons. Here the sequenced sample was peripheral blood, taken from a patient treated with photon-based radiotherapy. Source of these receptors: a man aged 50 to 60 with gastric cancer.

The chain joins TRBV6-5 to TRBJ2-5; 7 bases align to TRBD2. Germline CDR1 and CDR2: MNHEY and SVGAGI. Unmatched junction bases numbered 11, after V lost 6 bases and J lost 4 bases. The CDR3 loop spans 15 amino acids. The CDR3 sequence: CASSLLAGAPETQYF. CDR3 bases: TGTGCCAGCAGCCTACTCGCGGGAGCACCAGAGACCCAGTACTTC.

The rearrangement joins TRBV30 to TRBJ1-3, with TRBD1 matching 8 bases. Per the germline V gene, CDR1 is GTSNPN and CDR2 is SVGIG (reference sequence). The CDR3 is made up of 18 amino acids. With 2 bases clipped from V and 0 bases from J, the junction kept 12 bases outside the gene matches. DNA of the CDR3: TGTGCCTGGAGTAGGGACAGGACTTCCATCAGCTCTGGAAACACCATATATTTT. This sequence encodes CAWSRDRTSISSGNTIYF.

The chain joins TRBV18 to TRBJ1-1; 7 bases align to TRBD1. The CDR3 extends over 13 amino acids. V was pared by 6 bases and J by 4 bases, with 5 bases of the junction left unmatched. The germline gives CDR1 KGHSH, CDR2 LQKENI. CDR3 amino acids: CASSPGTATEAFF. The CDR3 nucleotides read TGTGCCAGCTCCCCCGGGACAGCCACTGAAGCTTTCTTT.

The chain is built from TRBV7-9 and TRBJ1-5; no definite D call. The germline V gene encodes CDR1 SEHNR and CDR2 FQNEAQ (reference sequence). Deletions cut 2 bases from V and 7 bases from J, with 9 bases between. CDR3 length: 13 residues. The CDR3 bases are TGTGCCAGCAGCTTATCTTTCGAGCAGCCCCAGCATTTT. This gives the protein CASSLSFEQPQHF.

This clone was found once. This chain joins TRBV5-5 and TRBJ1-5; 7 positions agree with TRBD1. CDR3 size: 14 residues. The trim removed 3 bases at V and 3 bases at J, leaving 3 bases unmatched. Germline V gives CDR1 SGHKS, CDR2 YYEKEE (reference sequence). CDR3 loop: CASSSGQINQPQHF. In nucleotides, the CDR3 is TGTGCCAGCAGCTCGGGACAGATCAATCAGCCCCAGCATTTT. The full variable domain, rest sourced from reference TRBV5-5 and TRBJ1-5, is DAGVTQSPTHLIKTRGQQVTLRCSPISGHKSVSWYQQVLGQGPQFIFQYYEKEERGRGNFPDRFSARQFPNYSSELNVNALLLGDSALYLCASSSGQINQPQHFGDGTRLSIL.

This chain joins TRBV19 and TRBJ2-7; 9 nucleotides align to TRBD2. The CDR3 covers 18 residues. V shed 5 bases, J shed 4 bases, and the junction held 18 bases outside the gene matches. Germline CDR1 reads LNHDA; CDR2 reads SQIVND (reference sequence). The CDR3 loop is CASSYTGTSSTWAYEQYF. As DNA, the CDR3 is TGTGCCAGTAGTTACACCGGGACTAGCTCCACCTGGGCGTACGAGCAGTACTTC.

V usage is TRBV30 and J usage is TRBJ1-1; D is unresolved. This CDR3 has 15 residues. Germline V gene sequence: CDR1 GTSNPN, CDR2 SVGIG (reference sequence). Trimming shortened V by 4 bases and J by 6 bases, and 21 bases separated the two germline ends. The CDR3 protein is CAWNPTVGGAAEAFF. The CDR3 DNA follows: TGTGCCTGGAATCCGACCGTGGGCGGAGCGGCTGAAGCTTTCTTT. The full variable domain, rest sourced from reference TRBV30 and TRBJ1-1, is SQTIHQWPATLVQPVGSPLSLECTVEGTSNPNLYWYRQAAGRGLQLLFYSVGIGQISSEVPQNLSASRPQDRQFILSSKKLLLSDSGFYLCAWNPTVGGAAEAFFGQGTRLTVV.

A single count supports this clone. This CDR3 reads CASSLAAVNTEAFF. The CDR3 region has the DNA TGTGCCAGCAGCTTGGCGGCAGTGAACACTGAAGCTTTCTTT. V gene TRBV5-8 combines with J gene TRBJ1-1; unclear D gene. Germline CDR1 SGHTS, CDR2 YDEGEE. Trimming cost V 0 bases and J 0 bases, with 6 bases left between them. This CDR3 is built from 14 residues.

The chain couples TRBV11-2 to TRBJ2-7; 7 bases map to TRBD2. V lost 4 bases and J lost 0; bases outside the gene matches: 6. This CDR3 region has 15 residues. Germline CDR1 SGHAT, CDR2 FQNNGV. CDR3 loop: CASSSDGRTSYEQYF. The CDR3 bases are TGTGCCAGCAGCTCTGACGGGAGGACCTCCTACGAGCAGTACTTC.

This chain links TRBV28 with TRBJ1-1; D call uncertain. The ends were cut back, 7 bases at V and 0 bases at J, with 9 bases in the middle. The germline V gene has CDR1 MDHEN and CDR2 SYDVKM. The CDR3 is made up of 13 amino acids. This chain's CDR3 is CASTSSLNTEAFF. The CDR3 DNA reads TGTGCCAGCACTAGTTCCCTGAACACTGAAGCTTTCTTT.

The V call is TRBV19, the J call TRBJ2-7; 9 nucleotides line up with TRBD2. The length of the CDR3 is 14 residues. The V and J ends lost 1 base and 7 bases, in that order; junction bases with no gene match: 5. Germline V gives CDR1 LNHDA, CDR2 SQIVND (reference sequence). The CDR3 region has the DNA TGTGCCAGTAGTATAGGTAGCGGGAGAAGGGAGCAGTACTTC. Its translation: CASSIGSGRREQYF.

The chain joins TRBV28 to TRBJ2-7; tentative D call: TRBD2 (8 bases). V lost 9 bases, J lost 7 bases, and 22 bases lay in between. The CDR3 is 14 residues long. CDR1 is MDHEN, CDR2 SYDVKM, per germline. DNA of the CDR3: TGTGCCAGTTCTTTGGGGTTAGCGGGACAGGAGCAGTACTTC. Translation: CASSLGLAGQEQYF.

The chain recombines TRBV6-5 with TRBJ1-4, with D unresolved. V shed 0 bases and J shed 8 bases, with 10 bases lying between them. The CDR3 covers 14 residues. The germline V gene has CDR1 MNHEY and CDR2 SVGAGI. CDR3: CASSYSRVNEKLFF. In DNA, the CDR3 is TGTGCCAGCAGTTACTCGAGGGTCAACGAAAAACTGTTTTTT.

The V call is TRBV7-9, the J call TRBJ2-5, with D possibly matching TRBD2 (6 bases). V lost 4 bases and J 1 base, leaving 10 bases between the germline ends. CDR3 length: 14 amino acids. The germline CDR1 and CDR2 sequences are SEHNR and FQNEAQ (reference sequence). The CDR3 loop is CASSSLSGQETQYF. CDR3 coding DNA: TGTGCCAGCAGCTCCCTTAGCGGCCAAGAGACCCAGTACTTC.

The gene calls are TRBV7-8 and TRBJ2-3; TRBD2 agrees at 8 bases. Germline assignment: CDR1 SGHVS and CDR2 FQNEAQ. Trimming at V came to 1 base and at J to 1 base, leaving 4 bases not matched to a gene. The CDR3 consists of 16 residues. DNA for the CDR3: TGTGCCAGCAGCTTAGTTCTGCGGGAGGGCACAGATACGCAGTATTTT. Translating it yields CASSLVLREGTDTQYF.

J is TRBJ2-3 and V is TRBV19; D not certain. Trimming took off 7 bases at V and 2 bases at J, with 10 bases between the two ends. The CDR3 runs to 13 residues. Germline V CDR1 and CDR2: LNHDA, SQIVND (reference sequence). CDR3 DNA sequence: TGTGCCAGTATGGCCCAAGACACAGATACGCAGTATTTT. Its translation: CASMAQDTDTQYF.

This clone was counted a single time. The chain employs TRBV27 and TRBJ2-3; D uncertain. V was clipped by 5 bases and J by 5 bases, with 11 bases between them. The CDR3 is made up of 13 amino acids. Per germline, CDR1 MNHEY and CDR2 SMNVEV (reference sequence). CDR3 protein: CASSKLIVDTQYF. The CDR3 region has the DNA TGTGCCAGCAGTAAGCTAATAGTAGATACGCAGTATTTT.

The chain carries TRBV6-1 and TRBJ1-3; D is undetermined. V was clipped by 6 bases and J by 0 bases, with 12 bases between them. CDR1 MNHNS and CDR2 SASEGT come from the germline V gene. CDR3 length: 15 residues. The CDR3 here is CASRPDVSSGNTIYF. In DNA, the CDR3 is TGTGCCAGCAGGCCGGACGTCAGCTCTGGAAACACCATATATTTT.

This clone has just one count. This chain links TRBV29-1 with TRBJ2-7; weak D call: TRBD1 (6 bases). With 4 bases removed from V and 7 bases from J, the gap between germline ends came to 17 bases. Germline CDR1 SQVTM, CDR2 ANQGSEA. The CDR3 has 13 residues. This chain's CDR3 is CSVGISGVGEQYF. CDR3 bases: TGCAGCGTTGGCATTTCAGGGGTGGGAGAGCAGTACTTC.

The V gene is TRBV6-5, the J gene TRBJ2-7; a possible D gene is TRBD2 (6 bases). This CDR3 has 15 residues. From germline, CDR1 is MNHEY and CDR2 SVGAGI. V lost 10 bases and J lost 3, with 22 bases in between. In DNA, the CDR3 is TGTGCCATCCCTGGCGACGGGTGGGGAGGCTACGAGCAGTACTTC. This gives the protein CAIPGDGWGGYEQYF.

The chain combines TRBV7-2 with TRBJ2-1, with a tentative D call TRBD2 (6 bases). V was pared by 5 bases and J by 6 bases, with 17 bases between. The germline V gene encodes CDR1 SGHTA and CDR2 FQGNSA. The CDR3 runs to 15 residues. The CDR3 sequence is CASSRESLTSNEQFF. In DNA form, the CDR3 reads TGTGCCAGCAGCCGGGAGAGTCTCACGAGCAATGAGCAGTTCTTC. Complete variable domain (other parts from reference TRBV7-2 and TRBJ2-1): GAGVSQSPSNKVTEKGKDVELRCDPISGHTALYWYRQSLGQGLEFLIYFQGNSAPDKSGLPSDRFSAERTGGSVSTLTIQRTQQEDSAVYLCASSRESLTSNEQFFGPGTRLTVL.

The rearrangement uses TRBV28 and TRBJ1-3; no firm D call. V shed 3 bases and J shed 1 base, with 7 bases lying between them. The germline V gene has CDR1 MDHEN and CDR2 SYDVKM. The CDR3 sequence is 14 residues long. CDR3 in amino acids: CASSFQSSGNTIYF. CDR3 bases: TGTGCCAGCAGTTTTCAGAGTTCTGGAAACACCATATATTTT.

The gene calls are TRBV6-1 and TRBJ2-7; D is possibly TRBD1 (5 bases). V lost 3 bases and J lost 2, with 8 bases in between. CDR3 length: 13 amino acids. CDR1 is MNHNS, CDR2 SASEGT, per germline. DNA for the CDR3: TGTGCCAGCAGTGATGGCAGGGCCTACGAGCAGTACTTC. It codes for CASSDGRAYEQYF.

This clone was seen more than once but under ten times. The chain is built from TRBV29-1 and TRBJ2-5; D uncertain. Germline V gives CDR1 SQVTM, CDR2 ANQGSEA. CDR3 length: 11 amino acids. The V gene lost 7 bases and the J gene lost 5 bases, with 11 bases spanning the gap. DNA for the CDR3: TGCAGCGCCGCACCTTACGAGACCCAGTACTTC. Protein sequence: CSAAPYETQYF.

The CDR3 DNA follows: TGTGCCAGCAGCCCGGGCAGGGGGCAGGGTAATGAAAAACTGTTTTTT. Protein sequence: CASSPGRGQGNEKLFF. The V gene is TRBV7-6, the J gene TRBJ1-4, with TRBD1 matching 8 bases. The CDR3 loop spans 16 amino acids. V trimming: 5 bases; J trimming: 4 bases; junction bases outside the gene matches: 9. Germline V gives CDR1 SGHVS, CDR2 FNYEAQ.

The table lists this clone with a few counts. The rearrangement uses TRBV19 and TRBJ1-5, with D unclear. CDR3 length: 15 residues. From germline, CDR1 is LNHDA and CDR2 SQIVND (reference sequence). V gave up 1 base and J gave up 6 bases, with 13 bases separating them. DNA of the CDR3: TGTGCCAGTAGTATAGGCGCACCGAGGGCTCAGCCCCAGCATTTT. Encoded protein: CASSIGAPRAQPQHF.

J is TRBJ1-4 and V is TRBV5-1; 7 nucleotides align to TRBD1. This CDR3 contains 13 residues. J was trimmed by 12 bases and V by 3 bases; bases with no gene match: 8. Germline lookup yields CDR1 SGHRS and CDR2 YFSETQ. The CDR3, as DNA: TGCGCCAGCAGCTCAGGACAGGCGGGGGAACTGTTTTTT. Encoded protein: CASSSGQAGELFF.

The chain links TRBV29-1 to TRBJ1-2, with unresolved D. The CDR3 loop spans 14 amino acids. The V end was cut by 4 bases, the J end by 3 bases, with 15 bases between. From germline, CDR1 is SQVTM and CDR2 ANQGSEA. In nucleotides, the CDR3 is TGCAGCGTTGTAGGAGGGATATCGGACTATGGCTACACCTTC. Protein product: CSVVGGISDYGYTF.

This clone turned up a few times. The chain is built from TRBV7-2 and TRBJ1-3; D unclear. CDR1 SGHTA and CDR2 FQGNSA come from the germline V gene. Between the trimmed V and J ends, which lost 6 bases and 0 bases, there was a span of 9 bases. The CDR3 length is 14 residues. The CDR3, as DNA: TGTGCCAGCAGATACGACTCCTCTGGAAACACCATATATTTT. It specifies CASRYDSSGNTIYF.

The chain couples TRBV10-3 to TRBJ2-7; D gene uncertain. From germline, CDR1 is ENHRY and CDR2 SYGVKD. This CDR3 spans 13 amino acids. Deletions cut 8 bases from V and 3 bases from J, with 14 bases between. DNA of the CDR3: TGTGCCATCGCGAGAAGCTTAAACTACGAGCAGTACTTC. It codes for CAIARSLNYEQYF.